The 7 T cell receptor beta chains below come from one sample, sequenced in a study of blood T cells in healthy people across ages. A second roughly 6 to 11 cycle PCR used barcoded and J-beta primers. TCRdb reprocessed the 5' RACE reads via MiXCR and lists one record per CDR3 protein. The sample carries 710,000 or so distinct CDR3 sequences, about 34% recorded once. The sample consisted of blood. The receptors stem from a woman aged 80 or over in good health.

This clonotype has at least ten counts. J is TRBJ2-1 and V is TRBV19, with 9 nucleotides matching TRBD2. The trim removed 4 bases at V and 5 bases at J, leaving 3 bases unmatched. Germline V gives CDR1 LNHDA, CDR2 SQIVND (reference sequence). The CDR3 has 14 amino acids. CDR3 sequence (DNA): TGTGCCAGTAGTAGCGGGGGGGGCGACAATGAGCAGTTCTTC. Translation: CASSSGGGDNEQFF. The complete variable domain, with remaining parts taken from reference TRBV19 and TRBJ2-1, reads DGGITQSPKYLFRKEGQNVTLSCEQNLNHDAMYWYRQDPGQGLRLIYYSQIVNDFQKGDIAEGYSVSREKKESFPLTVTSAQKNPTAFYLCASSSGGGDNEQFFGPGTRLTVL.

J is TRBJ2-5 and V is TRBV5-4, with 9 bases matching TRBD2. CDR1 is SGHNT, CDR2 YYREEE, per germline (reference sequence). V lost 4 bases, J lost 11 bases, and 18 bases stayed unmatched. The CDR3 has 16 amino acids. The CDR3 coding sequence is TGTGCCAGCAGCAGGGGGAGGAGCGGGGGGAACAATGAGCAGTACTTC. It yields the protein CASSRGRSGGNNEQYF.

In its sample, this clonotype was seen many times. The V call is TRBV27, the J call TRBJ2-7, with D perhaps matching TRBD1 or TRBD2 (5 bases each). With 6 bases removed from V and 3 bases from J, the gap between germline ends came to 12 bases. The CDR3 is 13 amino acids. The V gene's germline CDR1 is MNHEY and CDR2 SMNVEV (reference sequence). CDR3 sequence reads: CASSRDGNYEQYF. CDR3 DNA sequence: TGTGCCAGCAGCCGGGACGGAAACTACGAGCAGTACTTC.

In its sample, this clonotype was seen many times. Just one base apart from a much larger clone, this may be a read error. The chain joins TRBV7-2 to TRBJ2-5; D call uncertain. The germline V gene has CDR1 SGHTA and CDR2 FQGNSA. This CDR3 is built from 15 residues. V lost 5 bases, J lost 5 bases, and 18 bases lay in between. The CDR3 sequence: CASSRDPDGWETQYF. Written as DNA, the CDR3 is TGTGCCAGCAGCCGCGACCCGGATGGATGGGAGACCCAGTACTTC.

In its sample, this clonotype was seen once. The rearrangement uses TRBV20-1 and TRBJ1-5, with 7 bases that match TRBD1. V trimming: 5 bases; J trimming: 5 bases; junction bases outside the gene matches: 9. This CDR3 spans 14 amino acids. Germline-derived CDR1 and CDR2 are DFQATT and SNEGSKA (reference sequence). CDR3 residues: CSAAQGTQDQPQHF. The CDR3 DNA reads as TGCAGTGCTGCACAGGGGACGCAGGATCAGCCCCAGCATTTT.

This rearrangement joins TRBV12-3 or TRBV12-4 to TRBJ2-5; D remains ambiguous. The last part of the DNA fits TRBJ2-7 better; the J call may be wrong. This CDR3 spans 13 amino acids. CDR3 sequence reads: CASCGPLSYEQYF. In DNA form, the CDR3 reads TGTGCCAGCTGCGGACCCCTAAGTTACGAGCAGTACTTC.

Concerning this clonotype: A much larger clone lies a single base off, so this may be a read error. The chain combines TRBV5-1 with TRBJ2-5; 10 bases are a match to TRBD2. The CDR3 extends over 15 amino acids. The J segment lost 11 bases and the V segment lost 4 bases, leaving 14 bases of the junction unmatched. Germline V CDR1 and CDR2: SGHRS, YFSETQ. CDR3 in DNA: TGCGCCAGCAGCAGGGGGACTAGCGCAGACAATGAGCAGTACTTC. Translating it yields CASSRGTSADNEQYF.